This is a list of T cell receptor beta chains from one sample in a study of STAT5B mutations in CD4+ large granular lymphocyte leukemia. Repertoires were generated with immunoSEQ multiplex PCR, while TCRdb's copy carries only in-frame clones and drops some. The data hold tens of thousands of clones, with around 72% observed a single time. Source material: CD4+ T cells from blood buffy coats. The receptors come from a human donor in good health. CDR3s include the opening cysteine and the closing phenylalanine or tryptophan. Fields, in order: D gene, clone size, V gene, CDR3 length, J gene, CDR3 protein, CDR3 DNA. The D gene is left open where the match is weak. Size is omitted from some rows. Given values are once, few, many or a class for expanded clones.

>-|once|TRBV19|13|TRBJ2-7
CASSTGVRGEQYF
TGTGCCAGTAGTACAGGGGTTCGGGGCGAGCAGTACTTC
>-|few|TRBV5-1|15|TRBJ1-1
CASSLNSPLNTEAFF
TGCGCCAGCAGCTTAAACAGCCCGCTGAACACTGAAGCTTTCTTT
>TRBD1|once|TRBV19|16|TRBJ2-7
CASSRTPGQGTYEQYF
TGTGCCAGTAGTAGGACACCGGGACAGGGAACCTACGAGCAGTACTTC
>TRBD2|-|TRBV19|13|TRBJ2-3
CASRLAGGDTQYF
TGTGCCAGTAGGCTAGCGGGGGGAGATACGCAGTATTTT
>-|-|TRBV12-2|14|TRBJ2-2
CASRLKVRPGELFF
TGTGCAAGTCGCTTAAAGGTTCGACCCGGGGAGCTGTTTTTT
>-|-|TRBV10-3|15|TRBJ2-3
CAIREGGSSGDTQYF
TGTGCCATCAGGGAGGGGGGCTCCTCGGGAGATACGCAGTATTTT
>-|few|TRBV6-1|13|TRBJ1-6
CASIHRDGSPLHF
TGTGCCAGCATCCACAGGGATGGCTCACCCCTCCACTTT
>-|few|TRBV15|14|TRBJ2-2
CATSLGGGTGELFF
TGTGCCACCAGCCTAGGGGGTGGCACCGGGGAGCTGTTTTTT
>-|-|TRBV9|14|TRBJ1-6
CASSVGSGNSPLHF
TGTGCCAGCAGCGTAGGTTCTGGGAATTCACCCCTCCACTTT
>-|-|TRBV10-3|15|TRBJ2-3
CAIKPTGNLADTQYF
TGTGCCATCAAACCGACAGGAAATCTGGCAGATACGCAGTATTTT
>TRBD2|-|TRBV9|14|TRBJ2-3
CASRMGLDTDTQYF
TGTGCCAGCAGAATGGGACTAGACACAGATACGCAGTATTTT
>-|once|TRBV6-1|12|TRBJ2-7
CASSELNYEQYF
TGTGCCAGCAGTGAACTTAACTACGAGCAGTACTTC
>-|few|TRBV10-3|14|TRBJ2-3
CAISESGHTDTQYF
TGTGCCATCAGTGAGTCGGGTCACACAGATACGCAGTATTTT
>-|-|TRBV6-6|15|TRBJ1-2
CASSSPRGGRVSYTF
TGTGCCAGCAGCTCTCCCCGGGGGGGGCGCGTTAGCTACACCTTC
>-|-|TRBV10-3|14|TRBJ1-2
CAISEGAGIYGYTF
TGTGCCATCAGTGAGGGTGCAGGGATCTATGGCTACACCTTC
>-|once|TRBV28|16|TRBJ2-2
CASSNSAGAVTGELFF
TGTGCCAGCAGCAATTCGGCAGGGGCCGTCACCGGGGAGCTGTTTTTT
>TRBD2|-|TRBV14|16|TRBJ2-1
CASSSILAGANNEQFF
TGTGCCAGCAGCTCGATACTAGCGGGGGCCAACAATGAGCAGTTCTTC
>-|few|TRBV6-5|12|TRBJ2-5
CASTGQQETQYF
TGTGCCAGCACCGGCCAACAAGAGACCCAGTACTTC
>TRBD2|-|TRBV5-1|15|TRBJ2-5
CASSWGAGGQETQYF
TGCGCCAGCAGCTGGGGAGCGGGGGGTCAAGAGACCCAGTACTTC
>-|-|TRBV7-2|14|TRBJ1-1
CASSFWGFQAEAFF
TGTGCCAGCAGCTTCTGGGGGTTTCAGGCTGAAGCTTTCTTT
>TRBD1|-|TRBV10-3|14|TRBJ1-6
CAISDTGDNSPLHF
TGTGCCATCAGTGACACAGGGGATAATTCACCCCTCCACTTT
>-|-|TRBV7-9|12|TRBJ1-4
CASRAGDEKLFF
TGTGCCAGCAGGGCAGGGGATGAAAAACTGTTTTTT
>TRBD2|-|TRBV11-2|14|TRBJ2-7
CASSLGREGREQYF
TGTGCCAGCAGCTTGGGACGGGAGGGCCGGGAGCAGTACTTC
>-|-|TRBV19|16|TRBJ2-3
CASSIGETGSTDTQYF
TGTGCCAGTAGTATTGGCGAAACAGGGAGCACAGATACGCAGTATTTT
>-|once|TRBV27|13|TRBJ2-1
CASSLLRHNEQFF
TGTGCCAGCAGTTTGTTACGACACAATGAGCAGTTCTTC